This TCR beta chain was retrieved from a study of blood T cell repertoires in COVID-19. Study-wide context: Samples came from the United States, Italy and Spain, spanning acute and convalescent COVID-19. Nucleic acid was either cDNA or gDNA, and it came from T cells, B-cell-depleted T cells, or PBMCs.

Germline V gives CDR1 SEHNR, CDR2 FQNEAQ (reference sequence). The V gene lost 4 bases and the J gene lost 7 bases, with 7 bases spanning the gap. The CDR3 runs to 12 residues. Using immunoSEQ multiplex PCR, the repertoire was profiled, and TCRdb retains in-frame clones only, with some absent. The sample lists 210,000 or so clones; around 80% were seen once. Recruited during active infection, patients (from Seattle) were subsequently followed longitudinally. The specimen was peripheral blood. This chain connects TRBV7-9 to TRBJ2-2; no clear D. The TCR sequence derives from a woman of 80 years or more with COVID-19, enrolled during active disease. The CDR3 nucleotides are TGTGCCAGCAGCTCCGTCGTCGGGGAGCTGTTTTTT. Protein: CASSSVVGELFF.